This passage covers 10 T cell receptor beta chains from one sample sequenced in a study of CD8 T cells in Susac syndrome (dated 2019 in TCRdb). The library was generated by the immunoSEQ multiplex PCR assay. RNA was extracted using the RNeasy kit, and about 0.45 to 1 ug of the RNA was reverse transcribed with random hexamers. Through fastp at Q25 and MiXCR, TCRdb rebuilt clones from the public reads, retaining in-frame beta chains. When rows share a CDR3 protein, they turn into one entry using the most common DNA and genes. The sample has tens of thousands of distinct CDR3 sequences on record, more than 85% of them singletons. The top ten constitute roughly 0.46% of the sample. Source material: CD8+ T cells from PBMCs. The receptors come from a human donor with Susac syndrome.

The CDR3 region is CSVVLLGTSGSWTGELFF. The DNA for the CDR3 is TGCAGCGTTGTGCTACTCGGGACTAGCGGGAGTTGGACCGGGGAGCTGTTTTTT. The chain combines TRBV29-1 with TRBJ2-2; 14 bases are a match to TRBD2. This CDR3 contains 18 residues. With V trimmed by 4 bases and J by 5 bases, 12 bases remained unmatched. The germline CDR1 and CDR2 sequences are SQVTM and ANQGSEA.

Here the CDR3 DNA reads TGTGCCAGCACCTCAAGGGGACTAGCCAAAAACATTCAGTACTTC. Amino acid sequence: CASTSRGLAKNIQYF. The V and J genes are TRBV3-1 and TRBJ2-4; a weak D match, TRBD2 (6 bases). The V gene's germline CDR1 is LGHDT and CDR2 YNNKEL (reference sequence). There are 15 residues in the CDR3. V lost 7 bases and J 0 bases, leaving 13 bases between the germline ends. Looking up the rest from reference TRBV3-1 and TRBJ2-4 gives the full variable domain: DTAVSQTPKYLVTQMGNDKSIKCEQNLGHDTMYWYKQDSKKFLKIMFSYNNKELIINETVPNRFSPKSPDKAHLNLHINSLELGDSAVYFCASTSRGLAKNIQYFGAGTRLSVL.

The V call is TRBV29-1, the J call TRBJ2-1; a possible D gene is TRBD2 (5 bases). Germline V gene data show CDR1 as SQVTM and CDR2 as ANQGSEA. The CDR3 consists of 15 residues. V lost 6 bases to trimming and J lost 0 bases, with 15 bases between them. Here the CDR3 DNA reads TGCAGCGTCGCCTTAGCGCTCGGCTCCTACAATGAGCAGTTCTTC. Translated: CSVALALGSYNEQFF.

The CDR3 sequence is CASSSLREGETQYF. DNA of the CDR3: TGTGCCAGCAGTTCGCTACGGGAGGGGGAGACCCAGTACTTC. This chain connects TRBV28 to TRBJ2-5; TRBD2 aligns across 8 bases. J gave up 5 bases and V 4 bases, and 6 bases lay outside the gene matches. CDR1 MDHEN and CDR2 SYDVKM come from the germline V gene. The CDR3 totals 14 residues.

The J gene is TRBJ2-3, the V gene TRBV19, with unresolved D. CDR1 and CDR2 from the germline V gene are LNHDA and SQIVND (reference sequence). The ends were cut back, 9 bases at V and 5 bases at J, with 12 bases in the middle. This CDR3 contains 12 residues. In DNA form, the CDR3 reads TGTGCCAGCGCCTCAGGCAAAGATACGCAGTATTTT. Its translation: CASASGKDTQYF.

The rearrangement links TRBV27 to TRBJ2-5, with D perhaps TRBD1 (6 bases). There are 16 residues in the CDR3. Trimming pared 6 bases from V and 0 bases from J, leaving 17 bases between. Germline V gene data show CDR1 as MNHEY and CDR2 as SMNVEV (reference sequence). CDR3 amino acids: CASRTGAYSYQETQYF. The CDR3 nucleotides are TGTGCCAGCAGGACAGGAGCCTACTCCTACCAAGAGACCCAGTACTTC.

V is TRBV29-1 and J is TRBJ2-2; D uncertain. The CDR3 length is 12 residues. The V and J ends lost 4 bases and 3 bases respectively, with 6 bases between them. Germline V lookup: CDR1 SQVTM, CDR2 ANQGSEA. The CDR3 nucleotides are TGCAGCGTTGCCCCCTACACCGGGGAGCTGTTTTTT. This codes for CSVAPYTGELFF.

Notes on this clonotype: At one boundary the junction diverges from the germline segment, which might be a read error. The chain combines TRBV20-1 with TRBJ2-7; D might be TRBD2 (5 bases). The length of the CDR3 is 12 residues. Germline V lookup: CDR1 DFQATT, CDR2 SNEGSKA (reference sequence). The chain's CDR3 is CSASPERTGILF. CDR3 DNA sequence: TGCAGTGCTAGCCCTGAGCGGACTGGCATCCTTTTC.

The CDR3 here is CASTGGTYEQYF. In nucleotides, the CDR3 is TGTGCCAGCACCGGTGGAACCTACGAGCAGTACTTC. The rearrangement joins TRBV12-3 or TRBV12-4 to TRBJ2-7; the D is unclear. Trimming removed 7 bases at V and 2 bases at J, with 9 bases between. The CDR3 totals 12 residues.

This clonotype was observed a single time. The gene calls are TRBV20-1 and TRBJ1-1, with D unclear. V was shortened by 3 bases and J by 8 bases, with 19 bases between the two germline ends. Looked up from germline, CDR1 is DFQATT and CDR2 is SNEGSKA (reference sequence). This CDR3 contains 14 residues. CDR3: CSASIPAVAAEAFF. The DNA of the CDR3 is TGCAGTGCTAGCATCCCTGCAGTGGCCGCGGAAGCTTTCTTT.